These T cell receptor beta chains were read from a single sample in a study of cytomegalovirus exposure and HLA in healthy donors. Sequencing was performed with immunoSEQ multiplex PCR; in TCRdb, only in-frame clones are kept and a portion is missing. The top ten hold under 5.5% of the sample, which has about 130,000 clones, roughly 73% seen once. Material for sequencing was PBMCs. The receptors stem from a man in his 60s in good health and CMV-seropositive. Each CDR3 is given with its conserved first and last residue. The D gene is left open where the match is weak. Rows may omit the clone size; those that give it use once, few, many or a size class.

TGTGCCAGCACGGAACGACAGGGAGACACAGATACGCAGTATTTT	CASTERQGDTDTQYF	TRBV28	TRBJ2-3	TRBD1	.
TGTGCCAGCTCAGGTGACAGGGCTTCGTACGAGCAGTACTTC	CASSGDRASYEQYF	TRBV6-1	TRBJ2-7	TRBD1	.
TGTGCCAGCAGCGGGACTAGCGGGGGGACCTACGAGCAGTACTTC	CASSGTSGGTYEQYF	TRBV6-5	TRBJ2-7	TRBD2	.
TGCAGCGTTGAGGATACAGGGGGCCGTAGTGGCTACACCTTC	CSVEDTGGRSGYTF	TRBV29-1	TRBJ1-2	TRBD1	.
TGTGCCAGCAGCTCACAGGGCACTGAAAAACTGTTTTTT	CASSSQGTEKLFF	TRBV5-8	TRBJ1-4	.	.
TGCGCCAGCAGCCAAGATGAAGCGGGGGGGCATGTAGACGAGCAGTACTTC	CASSQDEAGGHVDEQYF	TRBV4-1	TRBJ2-7	TRBD2	once
TGCAGCGGCCTTGGGGGACTAGCGGGGGGCACAGATACGCAGTATTTT	CSGLGGLAGGTDTQYF	TRBV29-1	TRBJ2-3	TRBD2	.
TGTGCCAGCAAAACGGACAGCCCGAACACCGGGGAGCTGTTTTTT	CASKTDSPNTGELFF	TRBV28	TRBJ2-2	.	.
TGTGCCAGCTCTGAGAGGGAAACTGAAGCTTTCTTT	CASSERETEAFF	TRBV7-3	TRBJ1-1	.	once
TGTGCCAGCAGTGCTTACGGACAGAACAATCAGCCCCAGCATTTT	CASSAYGQNNQPQHF	TRBV25-1	TRBJ1-5	.	once
TGTGCCAGTAGTTTACAGCTTAACTATGGCTACACCTTC	CASSLQLNYGYTF	TRBV19	TRBJ1-2	.	.
TGTGCCAGCAGTTTAGGGCTAAGCTCCTACGAGCAGTACTTC	CASSLGLSSYEQYF	TRBV28	TRBJ2-7	.	.
TGTGCCAGCAGCCCCTCCGGGACAGGGTCTTACGAGCAGTACTTC	CASSPSGTGSYEQYF	TRBV5-5	TRBJ2-7	TRBD1	.
TGTGCCAGCAGCCAAGGGCGGGTGGATACGCAGTATTTT	CASSQGRVDTQYF	TRBV14	TRBJ2-3	.	.
TGTGCCAGCAGCAGTCATGCGGGGACTAGCGGGGCCGTTGGGACCCAGTACTTC	CASSSHAGTSGAVGTQYF	TRBV9	TRBJ2-5	TRBD2	.
TGCGCCAGCAGCAGTGGACTCAGCCAAGAGACCCAGTACTTC	CASSSGLSQETQYF	TRBV5-1	TRBJ2-5	.	.
TGCGCCAGCAGCTTGCGACAGTCTGTCGGCAATGAGCAGTTCTTC	CASSLRQSVGNEQFF	TRBV5-1	TRBJ2-1	.	few
TGCAGTGCAGAAGCCTCCTACGAGCAGTACTTC	CSAEASYEQYF	TRBV20-1	TRBJ2-7	.	.
TGTGCCAGTACATCGGGGAATGGAAACACCATATATTTT	CASTSGNGNTIYF	TRBV19	TRBJ1-3	.	.
TGCGCCAGCAGCCGGAGGACAGGGGCCACCCGATACGAGCAGTACTTC	CASSRRTGATRYEQYF	TRBV5-1	TRBJ2-7	TRBD1	.
TGTGCCAGCAGTTACTCGAGAACGGGGGGTGAAAAACTGTTTTTT	CASSYSRTGGEKLFF	TRBV6-5	TRBJ1-4	.	.
TGTGCCAGCAGCTTAGATCGACAGGGGTTCTATGGCTACACCTTC	CASSLDRQGFYGYTF	TRBV11-3	TRBJ1-2	TRBD1	.
TGTGCCAGCAGTGACTCGGGGGGGCCAGATACGCAGTATTTT	CASSDSGGPDTQYF	TRBV6-4	TRBJ2-3	.	few
TGTGCCAGCAGTCTAGACAGAAACTATGGCTACACCTTC	CASSLDRNYGYTF	TRBV6-5	TRBJ1-2	.	.
TGTGCCAGCAGCTACCACACGGGTCGGGATAATTCACCCCTCCACTTT	CASSYHTGRDNSPLHF	TRBV28	TRBJ1-6	.	.
TGTGCCAGCAGTGAATCCCCCAGGGCAGATACGCAGTATTTT	CASSESPRADTQYF	TRBV6-1	TRBJ2-3	.	.
TGTGCCAGCAGTTTGGCCCCCAGGGCCCAGCATTTT	CASSLAPRAQHF	TRBV28	TRBJ1-5	.	.
TGTGCCAGCAGACGAGGGTCGGCCAATGAGCAGTTCTTC	CASRRGSANEQFF	TRBV6-5	TRBJ2-1	.	once
TGTGCCAGCAGCGTAGCGCGCTCCTACAATGAGCAGTTCTTC	CASSVARSYNEQFF	TRBV2	TRBJ2-1	.	.
TGTGCCAGCAGCCCCCGGCGGGAAACGGATTCACCCCTCCACTTT	CASSPRRETDSPLHF	TRBV5-6	TRBJ1-6	.	.
TGTGCCAGCAGCTTCGGACAGGGGGAGACCCAGTACTTC	CASSFGQGETQYF	TRBV7-2	TRBJ2-5	TRBD1	.
TGTGCCGCCAGAAAAGCCGCGAGGCGAATCTCCTACGAGCAGTACTTC	CAARKAARRISYEQYF	TRBV28	TRBJ2-7	.	.
TGTGCCAGCAGCTTAAGGGGCGACCCTTACAATGAGCAGTTCTTC	CASSLRGDPYNEQFF	TRBV7-3	TRBJ2-1	.	.
TGCGCCAGCAGTCGCGACGGGACAGGGAATGAAAAACTGTTTTTT	CASSRDGTGNEKLFF	TRBV5-1	TRBJ1-4	TRBD1	.
TGTGCCTGGAGTGTAGTCCCAGGCTTCCTCCACTTT	CAWSVVPGFLHF	TRBV30	TRBJ1-6	.	.
TGCGCCAGCAGCTTACAGGGTGAAACTGAAGCTTTCTTT	CASSLQGETEAFF	TRBV5-1	TRBJ1-1	.	.
TGCGCCAGCAGGGACAGGGGGCGTGGGACTAATGAAAAACTGTTTTTT	CASRDRGRGTNEKLFF	TRBV10-2	TRBJ1-4	TRBD1	.
TGTGCCAGCAGTTGGGACGCGGGGTACCTTTCACCCCTCCACTTT	CASSWDAGYLSPLHF	TRBV27	TRBJ1-6	.	.
TGCGCCAGCAGCCCGTTACAGGGAGAGACCCAGTACTTC	CASSPLQGETQYF	TRBV4-1	TRBJ2-5	.	.
TGTGCCAGTAGTGCACAGGGGTTCAATCAGCCCCAGCATTTT	CASSAQGFNQPQHF	TRBV19	TRBJ1-5	TRBD1	.
TGTGCCAGCAGCTTAGGGGGGGGTACGCAGTATTTT	CASSLGGGTQYF	TRBV7-3	TRBJ2-3	TRBD2	few
TGTGCCAGCACCAAACCGGGACACACGAACACCGGGGAGCTGTTTTTT	CASTKPGHTNTGELFF	TRBV28	TRBJ2-2	.	few
TGTGCCAGCAGTCGGGGACAACTCGGCTCCTATAATTCACCCCTCCACTTT	CASSRGQLGSYNSPLHF	TRBV11-2	TRBJ1-6	.	.
TGTGCCAGCAGTGAATCCTTCCCCAGGGTCGGCCAAGAGACCCAGTACTTC	CASSESFPRVGQETQYF	TRBV25-1	TRBJ2-5	.	.
TGTGCCAGCTCTCCTAGACAGGGGGCGACTAATGAAAAACTGTTTTTT	CASSPRQGATNEKLFF	TRBV18	TRBJ1-4	TRBD1	once
TGTGCCAGCAGATTTACAGGGAACACTGAAGCTTTCTTT	CASRFTGNTEAFF	TRBV2	TRBJ1-1	.	.
TGTGCCTGGAGCATCGAGGAGAACTATGGCTACACCTTC	CAWSIEENYGYTF	TRBV30	TRBJ1-2	.	few
TGTGCCAGTAGTATGGGGGGGCGCTATGGCTACACCTTC	CASSMGGRYGYTF	TRBV19	TRBJ1-2	.	.
TGTGCCAGCTCGTCGGAGCAGGGAATTCATCAGCCCCAGCATTTT	CASSSEQGIHQPQHF	TRBV18	TRBJ1-5	.	.
TGTGCCAGCAGCATTACAGGGTTACATTCACCCCTCCACTTT	CASSITGLHSPLHF	TRBV7-9	TRBJ1-6	.	.
TGTGCCACCAGCAGATCAGCAGGGGCGCGTTCACCCCTCCACTTT	CATSRSAGARSPLHF	TRBV15	TRBJ1-6	.	few
TGTGCCAACAGCATTTACCCCGAGACTGAAGCTTTCTTT	CANSIYPETEAFF	TRBV27	TRBJ1-1	.	.
TGCGCCAGCAGCCACTGGGAGGGATCTGGAAACACCATATATTTT	CASSHWEGSGNTIYF	TRBV4-1	TRBJ1-3	.	.
TGTGCCTGGAGTGTCGGGGAGTTTCAGCCCCAGCATTTT	CAWSVGEFQPQHF	TRBV30	TRBJ1-5	.	.
TGCGCCAGCAGTTTCGGCGCGCGGCAGCCCCAGCATTTT	CASSFGARQPQHF	TRBV10-2	TRBJ1-5	.	few
TGTGCCAGCAGTAACTATCTAAGATCCGAATTT	CASSNYLRSEF	TRBV6-1	TRBJ1-6	.	.
TGTGCCAGCAGCTTGGGGCAGGGGTGGGGTCAGCCCCAGCATTTT	CASSLGQGWGQPQHF	TRBV5-6	TRBJ1-5	.	.